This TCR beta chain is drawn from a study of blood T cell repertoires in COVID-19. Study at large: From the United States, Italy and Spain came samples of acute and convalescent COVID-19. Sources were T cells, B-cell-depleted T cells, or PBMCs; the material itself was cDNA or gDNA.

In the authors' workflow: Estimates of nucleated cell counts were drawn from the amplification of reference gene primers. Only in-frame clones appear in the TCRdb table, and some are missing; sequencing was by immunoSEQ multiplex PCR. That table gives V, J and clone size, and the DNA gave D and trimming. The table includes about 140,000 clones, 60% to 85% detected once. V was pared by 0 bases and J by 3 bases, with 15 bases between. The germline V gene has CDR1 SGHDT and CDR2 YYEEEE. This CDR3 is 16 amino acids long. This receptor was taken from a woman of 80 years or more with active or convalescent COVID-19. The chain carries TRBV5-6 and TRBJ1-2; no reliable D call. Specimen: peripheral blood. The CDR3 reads CASSLGLPQNHYGYTF. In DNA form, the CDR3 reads TGTGCCAGCAGCTTGGGTCTCCCCCAGAACCACTATGGCTACACCTTC.